This TCR beta chain was captured by sequencing in a study of blood T cell repertoires in COVID-19. Study-wide context: Sites across the United States, Italy and Spain contributed samples from acute and convalescent COVID-19. In each case, the material was cDNA or gDNA derived from T cells, B-cell-depleted T cells, or PBMCs.

Authors' data handling: Nucleated cell counts were estimated from reference gene primer amplification. Repertoires were generated with immunoSEQ multiplex PCR, while TCRdb's copy carries only in-frame clones and drops some. V and J calls plus clone size are reproduced from that table; the DNA served to infer D and trimming. The table shows roughly 100,000 clones, with almost 90% occurring only once. The V gene's germline CDR1 is SEHNR and CDR2 FQNEAQ (reference sequence). J was trimmed by 4 bases and V by 4 bases; bases with no gene match: 9. This CDR3 has 15 amino acids. The receptor was isolated from a human donor in a cohort sampled during active COVID-19. This chain links TRBV7-9 with TRBJ1-1; the match to TRBD1 covers 7 bases. Sequenced sample: peripheral blood. The CDR3 region is CASSSRQGVGTEAFF. The CDR3 nucleotides are TGTGCCAGCAGCTCTCGACAGGGAGTGGGCACTGAAGCTTTCTTT.